Listed below are T cell receptor beta chains from one sample, sequenced in a study of blood T cell repertoires in COVID-19. The repertoire was sequenced with immunoSEQ multiplex PCR; TCRdb's copy has only in-frame clones and lacks some. The data hold about 200,000 clones, with 81% observed a single time. Material for sequencing was peripheral blood. The receptors originated from a woman aged 80 or over with acute or convalescent COVID-19. The CDR3 runs from the conserved cysteine through the conserved F or W. The order of the fields is CDR3 length, V gene, J gene, D gene, clone size, CDR3 DNA, CDR3 protein. The D gene is left open where the match is weak. Size is stated for part of the rows, as once, few or many counts, or as a class when the clone is expanded.

>14|TRBV18|TRBJ1-1|.|.
TGTGCCAGCTCACCAAAGACAGAGGTCTCTGAAGCTTTCTTT
CASSPKTEVSEAFF
>15|TRBV5-4|TRBJ2-7|.|.
TGTGCCAGCAGCTCGCGGACAGCAAACTCCTACGAGCAGTACTTC
CASSSRTANSYEQYF
>14|TRBV27|TRBJ2-3|TRBD2|once
TGTGCCAGCAGTAGGCTAGCGGGGGGGGATACGCAGTATTTT
CASSRLAGGDTQYF
>17|TRBV25-1|TRBJ2-1|TRBD2|.
TGTGCCAGCAGTGAATTGGGACTAGCGGGAGATAAGAATGAGCAGTTCTTC
CASSELGLAGDKNEQFF
>14|TRBV6-6|TRBJ1-3|.|.
TGTGCCAGCAGCTCCCCGGGTTCTGGAAACACCATATATTTT
CASSSPGSGNTIYF
>19|TRBV7-9|TRBJ1-6|TRBD1|many
TGTGCCAGGCGAAACGGGACAGGGGGCGAAGTACCCTATAATTCACCCCTCCACTTT
CARRNGTGGEVPYNSPLHF
>14|TRBV3-1/TRBV3-2|TRBJ1-2|.|.
TGTGCCAGCAGCCACCTAGGGGTAGGGATTGGCTACACCTTC
CASSHLGVGIGYTF
>15|TRBV2|TRBJ2-7|TRBD1|.
TGTGCCAGCAGGGCGGACAGGGGGCTTACCTACGAGCAGTACTTC
CASRADRGLTYEQYF
>16|TRBV5-1|TRBJ2-7|.|.
TGCGCCAGCAGCCCGGCCGGGACACCTCCCCCCTACGAGCAGTACTTC
CASSPAGTPPPYEQYF
>15|TRBV7-2|TRBJ1-1|.|.
TGTGCCAGCAGCTTACAATCTTACTCCCCCACTGAAGCTTTCTTT
CASSLQSYSPTEAFF
>16|TRBV18|TRBJ2-6|.|.
TGTGCCAGCTCACGCAACCAGGGTAAGGGGGCCAACGTCCTGACTTTC
CASSRNQGKGANVLTF
>20|TRBV5-4|TRBJ2-5|TRBD2|.
TGTGCCAGCAGCTTGGCCGGGCGGGTAGCGGGGGAAGTTCTCGTGGAGACCCAGTACTTC
CASSLAGRVAGEVLVETQYF
>21|TRBV7-6|TRBJ1-2|.|.
TGTGCCAGCACCCAAACCCCTAGGTCAGGGACTACACTAAAGGCTAACTATGGCTACACCTTC
CASTQTPRSGTTLKANYGYTF
>14|TRBV5-6|TRBJ1-6|.|.
TGTGCCAGCAGTCAACCAGGGGATAATTCACCCCTCCACTTT
CASSQPGDNSPLHF
>16|TRBV3-1/TRBV3-2|TRBJ1-6|TRBD1|.
TGTGCCAGCAGCCAAAACTCCGGACAGGGGGGTTCACCCCTCCACTTT
CASSQNSGQGGSPLHF
>17|TRBV7-2|TRBJ2-3|TRBD1|once
TGTGCCAGCAGCCGCCGACGGACAGGAGCCAGCACAGATACGCAGTATTTT
CASSRRRTGASTDTQYF
>16|TRBV7-8|TRBJ1-2|TRBD1|.
TGTGCCAGCAGCTTAGTAGGCGGACAGGGAGACTATGGCTACACCTTC
CASSLVGGQGDYGYTF
>14|TRBV3-1/TRBV3-2|TRBJ1-2|.|.
TGTGCCAGCAGCCAAGATCTTGGCAGGGCTGGCTACACCTTC
CASSQDLGRAGYTF
>18|TRBV7-3|TRBJ2-6|.|few
TGTGCCAGCAGCTTAAATTCTATCCCGTACTCTGGGGCCAACGTCCTGACTTTC
CASSLNSIPYSGANVLTF
>13|TRBV5-1|TRBJ2-1|.|.
TGCGCCAGCTCCCATGCGGGGTACAATGAGCAGTTCTTC
CASSHAGYNEQFF
>17|TRBV7-6|TRBJ2-5|TRBD1|.
TGTGCCAGCAGCTTATATCCGCCACAGGGGGCGGGAGAGACCCAGTACTTC
CASSLYPPQGAGETQYF
>14|TRBV7-2|TRBJ1-4|TRBD1|.
TGTGCCAGCAGCCGGGACAGGGGGGATGAAAAACTGTTTTTT
CASSRDRGDEKLFF
>14|TRBV9|TRBJ1-3|.|.
TGTGCCAGCAGCGGGGGCATCTCTGGAAACACCATATATTTT
CASSGGISGNTIYF
>11|TRBV28|TRBJ2-5|.|once
TGTGCCAGCAGTTTTCTCGGGGCCCAGTACTTC
CASSFLGAQYF
>16|TRBV18|TRBJ2-1|TRBD2|.
TGTGCCAGCTCACCCGTAAGCGGGGGGTACTACAATGAGCAGTTCTTC
CASSPVSGGYYNEQFF
>16|TRBV5-1|TRBJ1-1|TRBD1|.
TGCGCCAGCAGCCCCATTTTACAGGGGACGAACACTGAAGCTTTCTTT
CASSPILQGTNTEAFF
>15|TRBV24-1|TRBJ1-3|.|.
TGTGCCACCAGTGATCTCCGGGGGGCTGGAAACACCATATATTTT
CATSDLRGAGNTIYF
>15|TRBV18|TRBJ1-2|.|.
TGTGCCAGCTCACTAAACCGGGGGGCTAACTATGGCTACACCTTC
CASSLNRGANYGYTF